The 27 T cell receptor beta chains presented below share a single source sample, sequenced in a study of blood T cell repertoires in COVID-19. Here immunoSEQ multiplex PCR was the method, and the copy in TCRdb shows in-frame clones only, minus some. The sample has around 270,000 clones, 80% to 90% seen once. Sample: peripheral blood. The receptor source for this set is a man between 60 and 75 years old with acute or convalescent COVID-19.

The CDR3 nucleotides are TGTGCCACCAGCAAGACCCGGGTATCTACCGAGCAGTACTTC. Residues: CATSKTRVSTEQYF. V is TRBV15 and J is TRBJ2-7; D is unresolved. Germline assignment: CDR1 LNHNV and CDR2 YYDKDF (reference sequence). The CDR3 covers 14 residues. Trimming took off 4 bases at V and 6 bases at J, with 16 bases between the two ends.

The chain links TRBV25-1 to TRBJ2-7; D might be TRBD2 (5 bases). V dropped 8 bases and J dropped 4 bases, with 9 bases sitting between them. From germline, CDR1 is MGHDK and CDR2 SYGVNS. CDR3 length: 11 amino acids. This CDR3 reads CASGSGYEQYF. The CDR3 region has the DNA TGTGCCAGCGGTTCGGGATACGAGCAGTACTTC.

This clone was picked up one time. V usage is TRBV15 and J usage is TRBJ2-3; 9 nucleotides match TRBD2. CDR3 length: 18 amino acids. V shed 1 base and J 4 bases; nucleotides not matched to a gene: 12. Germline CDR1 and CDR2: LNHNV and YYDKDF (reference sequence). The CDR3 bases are TGTGCCACCAGCAGAGTTGGGAGTGGTAGCGGGAGCGCAGATACGCAGTATTTT. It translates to CATSRVGSGSGSADTQYF.

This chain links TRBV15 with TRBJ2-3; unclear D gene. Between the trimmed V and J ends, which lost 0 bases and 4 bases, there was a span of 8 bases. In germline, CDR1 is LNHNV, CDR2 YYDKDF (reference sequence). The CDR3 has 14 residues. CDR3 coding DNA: TGTGCCACCAGCAGAGATTTCCCAGCAGATACGCAGTATTTT. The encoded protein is CATSRDFPADTQYF.

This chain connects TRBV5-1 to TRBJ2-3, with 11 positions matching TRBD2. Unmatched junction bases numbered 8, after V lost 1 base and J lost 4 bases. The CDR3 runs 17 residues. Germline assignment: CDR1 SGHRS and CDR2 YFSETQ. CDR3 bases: TGCGCCAGCAGCTTGATCCCACTAGCGGGAGTGTCAGATACGCAGTATTTT. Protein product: CASSLIPLAGVSDTQYF.

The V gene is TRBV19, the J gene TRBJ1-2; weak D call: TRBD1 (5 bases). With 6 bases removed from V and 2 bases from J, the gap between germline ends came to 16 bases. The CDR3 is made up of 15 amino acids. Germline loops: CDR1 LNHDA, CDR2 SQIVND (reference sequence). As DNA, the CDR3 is TGTGCCAGTAGGCTTGCCTGGGGGGGAAACTATGGCTACACCTTC. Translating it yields CASRLAWGGNYGYTF.

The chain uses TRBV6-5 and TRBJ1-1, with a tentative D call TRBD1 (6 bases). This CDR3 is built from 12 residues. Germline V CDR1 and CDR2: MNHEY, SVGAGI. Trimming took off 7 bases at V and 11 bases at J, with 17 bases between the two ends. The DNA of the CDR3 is TGTGCCAGCACGGACAGCTACCAGGGGGCTTTCTTT. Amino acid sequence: CASTDSYQGAFF.

The CDR3 nucleotides read TGTGCCAGCAGCCACTTCTCGGGTTACGAGCAGTACTTC. This sequence encodes CASSHFSGYEQYF. V and J are TRBV3-1 (or the pseudogene TRBV3-2) and TRBJ2-7, with D uncertain. The germline V and J ends were trimmed by 3 bases and 4 bases, with 10 bases remaining between them. CDR3 length equals 13 residues. Germline-derived CDR1 and CDR2 are LGHDT and YNNKEL (reference sequence).

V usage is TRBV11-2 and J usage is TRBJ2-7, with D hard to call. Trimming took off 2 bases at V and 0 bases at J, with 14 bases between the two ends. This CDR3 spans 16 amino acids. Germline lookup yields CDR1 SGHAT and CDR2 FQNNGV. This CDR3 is CASSLSAYVPSYEQYF. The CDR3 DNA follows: TGTGCCAGCAGCTTATCCGCCTACGTACCCTCCTACGAGCAGTACTTC.

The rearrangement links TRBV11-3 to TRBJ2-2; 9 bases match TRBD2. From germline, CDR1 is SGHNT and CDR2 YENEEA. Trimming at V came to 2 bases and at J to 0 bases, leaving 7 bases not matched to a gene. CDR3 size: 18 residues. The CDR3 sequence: CASSLYWREGPNTGELFF. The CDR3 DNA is TGTGCCAGCAGCTTATACTGGCGGGAGGGCCCGAACACCGGGGAGCTGTTTTTT.

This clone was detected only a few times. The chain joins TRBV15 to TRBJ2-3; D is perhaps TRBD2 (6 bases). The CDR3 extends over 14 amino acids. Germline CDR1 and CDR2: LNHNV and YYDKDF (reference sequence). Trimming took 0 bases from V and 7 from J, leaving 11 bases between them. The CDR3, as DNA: TGTGCCACCAGCAGAGATACGGGACTCAATACGCAGTATTTT. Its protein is CATSRDTGLNTQYF.

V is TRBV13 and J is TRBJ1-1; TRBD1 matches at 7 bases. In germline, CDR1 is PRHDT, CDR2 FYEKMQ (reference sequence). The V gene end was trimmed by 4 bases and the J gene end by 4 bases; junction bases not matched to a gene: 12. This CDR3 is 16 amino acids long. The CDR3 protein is CASSSADRDVSTEAFF. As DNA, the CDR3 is TGTGCCAGCAGCTCCGCAGACAGGGACGTCAGCACTGAAGCTTTCTTT.

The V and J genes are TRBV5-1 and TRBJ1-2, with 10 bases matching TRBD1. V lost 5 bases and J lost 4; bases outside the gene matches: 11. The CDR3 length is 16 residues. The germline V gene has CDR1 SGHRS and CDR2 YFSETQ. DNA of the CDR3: TGCGCCAGCAGGCAGACCGGGACAGGGGATAGCTATGGCTACACCTTC. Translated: CASRQTGTGDSYGYTF.

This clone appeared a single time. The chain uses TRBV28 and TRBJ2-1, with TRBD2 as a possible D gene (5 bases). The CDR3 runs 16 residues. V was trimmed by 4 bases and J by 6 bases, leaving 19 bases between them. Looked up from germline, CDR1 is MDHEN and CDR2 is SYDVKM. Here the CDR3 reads CASSSPSRPRVNEQFF. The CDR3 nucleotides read TGTGCCAGCAGTTCCCCGTCGAGACCGAGGGTCAATGAGCAGTTCTTC.

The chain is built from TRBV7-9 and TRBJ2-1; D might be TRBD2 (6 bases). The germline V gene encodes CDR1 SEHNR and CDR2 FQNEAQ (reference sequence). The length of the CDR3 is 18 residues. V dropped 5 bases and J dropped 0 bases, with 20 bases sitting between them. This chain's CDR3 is CASSAGGAGKSSYNEQFF. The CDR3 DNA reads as TGTGCCAGCAGCGCCGGTGGCGCGGGGAAGAGCTCCTACAATGAGCAGTTCTTC.

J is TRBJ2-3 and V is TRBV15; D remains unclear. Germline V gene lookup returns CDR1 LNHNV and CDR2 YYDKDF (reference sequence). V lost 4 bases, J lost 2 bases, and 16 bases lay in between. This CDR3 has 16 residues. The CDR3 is CATSTQAGRDTDTQYF. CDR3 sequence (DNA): TGTGCCACCAGCACGCAGGCTGGGCGAGACACAGATACGCAGTATTTT.

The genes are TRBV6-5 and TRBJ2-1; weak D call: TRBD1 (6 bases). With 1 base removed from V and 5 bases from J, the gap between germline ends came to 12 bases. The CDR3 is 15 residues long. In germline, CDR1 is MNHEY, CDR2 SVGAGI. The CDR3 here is CASSYLQGSNNEQFF. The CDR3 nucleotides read TGTGCCAGCAGTTACTTACAGGGATCTAACAATGAGCAGTTCTTC.

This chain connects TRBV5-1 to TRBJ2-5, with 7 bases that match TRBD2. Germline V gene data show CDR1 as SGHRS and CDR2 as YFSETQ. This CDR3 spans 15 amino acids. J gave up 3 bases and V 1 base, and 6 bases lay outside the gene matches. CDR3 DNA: TGCGCCAGCAGCTTGACGGCTAGCGGAAAAGAGACCCAGTACTTC. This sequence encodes CASSLTASGKETQYF.

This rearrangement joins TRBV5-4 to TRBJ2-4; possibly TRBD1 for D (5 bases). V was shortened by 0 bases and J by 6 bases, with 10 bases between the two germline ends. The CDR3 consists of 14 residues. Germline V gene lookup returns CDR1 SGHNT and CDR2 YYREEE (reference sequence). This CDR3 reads CASSLETAPNIQYF. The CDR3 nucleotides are TGTGCCAGCAGCTTGGAGACAGCTCCAAACATTCAGTACTTC.

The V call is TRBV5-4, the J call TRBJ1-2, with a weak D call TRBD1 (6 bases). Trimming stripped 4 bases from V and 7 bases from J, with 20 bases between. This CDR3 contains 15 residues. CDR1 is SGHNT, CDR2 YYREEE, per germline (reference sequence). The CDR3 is CASSRPDRSLGGYTF. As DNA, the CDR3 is TGTGCCAGCAGCCGACCCGACAGGTCATTGGGTGGCTACACCTTC.

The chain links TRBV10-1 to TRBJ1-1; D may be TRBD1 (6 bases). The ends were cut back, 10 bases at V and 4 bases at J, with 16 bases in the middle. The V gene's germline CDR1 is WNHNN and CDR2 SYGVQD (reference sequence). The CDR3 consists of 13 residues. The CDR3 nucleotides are TGCGCCACCAGCAGAGTCAGGGGCACTGAAGCTTTCTTT. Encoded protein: CATSRVRGTEAFF.

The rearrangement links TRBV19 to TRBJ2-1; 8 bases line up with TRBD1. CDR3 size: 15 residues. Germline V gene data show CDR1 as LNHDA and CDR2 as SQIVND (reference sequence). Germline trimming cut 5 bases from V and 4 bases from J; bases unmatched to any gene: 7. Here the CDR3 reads CASSDLQGVYNEQFF. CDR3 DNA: TGTGCCAGTAGTGACTTACAGGGGGTTTACAATGAGCAGTTCTTC.

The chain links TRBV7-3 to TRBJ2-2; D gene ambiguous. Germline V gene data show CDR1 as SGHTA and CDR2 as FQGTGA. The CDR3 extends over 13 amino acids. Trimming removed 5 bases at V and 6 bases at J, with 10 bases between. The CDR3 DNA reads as TGTGCCAGCAGCCCGACAAGTCCCGGGGAGCTGTTTTTT. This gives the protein CASSPTSPGELFF.

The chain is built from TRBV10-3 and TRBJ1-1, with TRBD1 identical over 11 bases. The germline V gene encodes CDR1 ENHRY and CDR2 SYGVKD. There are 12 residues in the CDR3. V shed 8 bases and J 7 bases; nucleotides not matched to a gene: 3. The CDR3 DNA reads TGTGCCATCGGGACAGGGGGTGGTGAAGCTTTCTTT. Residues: CAIGTGGGEAFF.

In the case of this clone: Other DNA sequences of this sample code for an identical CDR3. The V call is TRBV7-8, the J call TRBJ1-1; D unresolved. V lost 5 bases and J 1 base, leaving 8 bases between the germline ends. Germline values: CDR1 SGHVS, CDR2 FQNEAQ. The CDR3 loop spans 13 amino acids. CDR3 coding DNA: TGTGCCAGCAGCAGGCGACAGAACACTGAAGCTTTCTTT. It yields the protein CASSRRQNTEAFF.

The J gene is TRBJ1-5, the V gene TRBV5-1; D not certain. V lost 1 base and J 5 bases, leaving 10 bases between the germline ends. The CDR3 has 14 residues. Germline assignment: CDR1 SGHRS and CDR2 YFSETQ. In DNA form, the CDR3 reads TGCGCCAGCAGCTTGACGGGTACGGATCAGCCCCAGCATTTT. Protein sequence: CASSLTGTDQPQHF.

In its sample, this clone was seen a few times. The CDR3 DNA follows: TGTGCCAGCAGAACCGGAGGGGCCAAAAACATTCAGTACTTC. It codes for CASRTGGAKNIQYF. The rearrangement links TRBV28 to TRBJ2-4; D might be TRBD2 (6 bases). CDR1 MDHEN and CDR2 SYDVKM come from the germline V gene. V was trimmed by 6 bases and J by 1 base, leaving 10 bases between them. There are 14 residues in the CDR3.